The 6 T cell receptor beta chains given below trace back to one sample, sequenced in a study of identical twins. MiXCR, applied by TCRdb to the 5' RACE reads, yields one record per CDR3 protein. Here the sample spans about 890,000 distinct CDR3 sequences, 9% to 15% being singletons. These sequences were also reported in another study, on yellow fever vaccine responses in identical twins.

Sequenced: PBMCs. These receptors were collected from a woman aged 18-29 years in good health.

J is TRBJ1-6 and V is TRBV7-9, with D possibly matching TRBD1 (5 bases). Trimming took off 6 bases at V and 8 bases at J, with 14 bases between the two ends. The germline V gene has CDR1 SEHNR and CDR2 FQNEAQ (reference sequence). CDR3 length equals 14 residues. The CDR3 bases are TGTGCCAGCAGGACTGGACATGCAGATTCACCCCTCCACTTT. Protein sequence: CASRTGHADSPLHF.

This clonotype was observed at least ten times. This chain links TRBV29-1 with TRBJ2-3; D uncertain. This CDR3 region has 12 residues. CDR1 and CDR2 (germline): SQVTM, ANQGSEA. With 0 bases removed from V and 3 bases from J, the gap between germline ends came to 4 bases. CDR3 sequence (DNA): TGCAGCGTTGAAGACACGACAGATACGCAGTATTTT. Residues: CSVEDTTDTQYF.

J is TRBJ1-2 and V is TRBV4-1, with D unclear. From germline, CDR1 is MGHRA and CDR2 YSYEKL. V shed 1 base and J shed 6 bases, with 12 bases lying between them. The CDR3 covers 14 residues. CDR3 DNA sequence: TGCGCCAGCAGCCAAGGAATCCGCGAGGATGGCTACACCTTC. Amino acids: CASSQGIREDGYTF.

This clonotype was counted a few times. This rearrangement joins TRBV6-5 to TRBJ2-3, with 9 positions matching TRBD2. CDR1 and CDR2 (germline): MNHEY, SVGAGI. The trim removed 5 bases at V and 3 bases at J, leaving 33 bases unmatched. The CDR3 has 24 residues. CDR3 region: CASSPFPYRPHQGRGGLRTDTQYF. The CDR3 coding sequence is TGTGCCAGCAGTCCATTCCCCTACAGGCCCCACCAGGGGCGGGGGGGCCTAAGGACAGATACGCAGTATTTT.

This clonotype was seen only a few times. The chain combines TRBV5-5 with TRBJ2-3, with D uncertain. Germline V lookup: CDR1 SGHKS, CDR2 YYEKEE (reference sequence). Trimming shortened V by 0 bases and J by 0 bases, and 11 bases separated the two germline ends. This CDR3 spans 16 amino acids. The CDR3 coding sequence is TGTGCCAGCAGCTTGGGTGGCTCGACTAGCACAGATACGCAGTATTTT. Its protein is CASSLGGSTSTDTQYF.

This clonotype was counted a few times. In nucleotides, the CDR3 is TGTGCCAGCAGTGTGGCGATTGGGAACACCGGGGAGCTGTTTTTT. Translated, it gives CASSVAIGNTGELFF. The chain couples TRBV6-1 to TRBJ2-2; no clear D gene. Trimming took off 4 bases at V and 1 base at J, with 10 bases between the two ends. CDR3 length: 15 amino acids. In germline, CDR1 is MNHNS, CDR2 SASEGT.